One sample yielded the 6 T cell receptor beta chains listed below, sequenced in a study of PD-1 blockade in mismatch repair-deficient tumors. The method was immunoSEQ multiplex PCR; TCRdb's version includes in-frame clones alone and lacks a portion of them. The repertoire holds about 130,000 clones, with about 90% as singletons. This specimen consisted of peripheral blood, obtained approximately 69 weeks after starting pembrolizumab. These receptors originate from an adult with mismatch repair-deficient cancer.

The chain joins TRBV10-3 to TRBJ2-2, with D perhaps TRBD1 (5 bases). In germline, CDR1 is ENHRY, CDR2 SYGVKD. CDR3 length: 14 residues. Between the trimmed V and J ends, which lost 10 bases and 5 bases, there was a span of 17 bases. The CDR3 protein is CATTPQGRTGELFF. The CDR3 nucleotides read TGTGCCACTACCCCGCAGGGTCGAACCGGGGAGCTGTTTTTT.

V gene TRBV11-2 combines with J gene TRBJ2-2, with 7 positions matching TRBD2. CDR1 and CDR2 (germline): SGHAT, FQNNGV. J lost 0 bases, V lost 5 bases, and 6 bases had no gene match. This CDR3 has 16 amino acids. CDR3 coding DNA: TGTGCCAGCAGCGCCTTGCTAGCGGCGAACACCGGGGAGCTGTTTTTT. It yields the protein CASSALLAANTGELFF.

CDR3: CASTDSLGPQETQYF. The DNA for the CDR3 is TGTGCCAGTACGGACAGCCTGGGGCCACAAGAGACCCAGTACTTC. V and J are TRBV19 and TRBJ2-5, with D tentatively TRBD1 (6 bases). V lost 7 bases and J lost 2, with 17 bases in between. The germline V gene encodes CDR1 LNHDA and CDR2 SQIVND (reference sequence). The CDR3 is made up of 15 amino acids.

The chain combines TRBV4-1 with TRBJ2-7, with D perhaps matching TRBD1 (7 bases). This CDR3 has 15 amino acids. With 6 bases removed from V and 3 bases from J, the gap between germline ends came to 18 bases. CDR1 and CDR2 from the germline V gene are MGHRA and YSYEKL. CDR3 nucleotide sequence: TGCGCCAGCAGACCGGAGGGGGCCCAGTTCTACGAGCAGTACTTC. Its translation: CASRPEGAQFYEQYF.

The chain uses TRBV28 and TRBJ2-5; D could derive from TRBD1 or TRBD2 (5 bases each). Germline V CDR1 and CDR2: MDHEN, SYDVKM. There are 15 residues in the CDR3. Deletions cut 5 bases from V and 2 bases from J, with 15 bases between. In nucleotides, the CDR3 is TGTGCCAGCAGTCCCGGGACCGCTCTGCAAGAGACCCAGTACTTC. It specifies CASSPGTALQETQYF.

The chain recombines TRBV28 with TRBJ2-3; 10 positions match TRBD1. Germline V CDR1 and CDR2: MDHEN, SYDVKM. This CDR3 contains 20 residues. Trimming at V came to 3 bases and at J to 2 bases, leaving 17 bases not matched to a gene. The CDR3: CASSFPGTGDPPEDTDTQYF. In DNA form, the CDR3 reads TGTGCCAGCAGTTTCCCCGGGACAGGGGACCCCCCGGAGGACACAGATACGCAGTATTTT.